This TCR beta chain derives from a study of cytomegalovirus exposure and HLA in healthy donors. Findings and caveats of the study: A few of the chains that were CMV-associated were confirmed in vitro to be specific for CMV antigens.

J gave up 4 bases and V 5 bases, and 18 bases lay outside the gene matches. This CDR3 has 18 residues. The germline CDR1 and CDR2 sequences are MNHEY and SMNVEV (reference sequence). Produced via immunoSEQ multiplex PCR; TCRdb's table is partial and in-frame only. The sample holds some 350,000 clones, about 90% seen once. In regard to this clone: As yet, its antigen is unknown.

The chain carries TRBV27 and TRBJ1-2; 8 bases match TRBD1. Sequencing was done on a sample of PBMCs. This sequence was found in a woman aged 30 to 39 in good health and CMV-seropositive. This CDR3 reads CASSTRILSGTGTYGYTF. The CDR3 coding sequence is TGTGCCAGCAGTACCAGAATATTATCCGGGACAGGCACCTATGGCTACACCTTC.